Presented here are 8 T cell receptor beta chains from one specimen sequenced in a study of OX40 agonist ivuxolimab in advanced cancers. Data came from immunoSEQ multiplex PCR; TCRdb stores just in-frame clones and leaves some out. This sample yields around 26,000 clones, of which around 85% are seen a single time; 30% to 40% belongs to the top ten. Material: CD4+ or CD8+ T cells sorted from blood, obtained in a trial of the OX40 agonist ivuxolimab. These receptors were collected from an adult with an advanced solid tumor such as melanoma, head and neck, liver or kidney cancer.

The chain employs TRBV7-9 and TRBJ2-7, with 8 bases identical to TRBD1. V was clipped by 4 bases and J by 4 bases; unmatched bases: 6. Germline CDR1 and CDR2: SEHNR and FQNEAQ (reference sequence). CDR3 size: 14 residues. CDR3 in amino acids: CASSSTGVVYEQYF. CDR3 nucleotide sequence: TGTGCCAGCAGCTCGACAGGGGTGGTTTACGAGCAGTACTTC.

This clone showed up just once. The rearrangement joins TRBV9 to TRBJ2-2; no clear D gene. CDR1 SGDLS and CDR2 YYNGEE come from the germline V gene. V shed 2 bases and J shed 7 bases, with 18 bases lying between them. This CDR3 has 16 residues. Written as DNA, the CDR3 is TGTGCCAGCAGCGTTTCGGACCCTTACGGCTACGGGGAGCTGTTTTTT. This encodes CASSVSDPYGYGELFF.

The CDR3, as DNA: TGTGCCAGCAGTTTACCTAGCGGCCACGAGCAGTACTTC. Protein product: CASSLPSGHEQYF. This chain connects TRBV28 to TRBJ2-7, with 7 positions matching TRBD2. The CDR3 runs to 13 residues. The V segment lost 2 bases and the J segment 5 bases; nucleotides outside the gene matches: 3. Germline V CDR1 and CDR2: MDHEN, SYDVKM.

This chain connects TRBV6-1 to TRBJ2-7; TRBD2 matches 7 bases. The CDR3 runs to 14 residues. Germline loops: CDR1 MNHNS, CDR2 SASEGT. Trimming took 1 base from V and 3 from J; bases not matched to a gene: 3. The CDR3 loop reads CASSEGRGFYEQYF. CDR3 DNA: TGTGCCAGCAGTGAAGGGCGGGGGTTCTACGAGCAGTACTTC.

Regarding this clone: One end of the junction is discordant with germline, which a read error may explain. The J gene is TRBJ2-3, the V gene TRBV7-7, with 7 bases fitting TRBD2. The CDR3 length is 16 residues. CDR1 and CDR2 from the germline V gene are SSHAT and FNYEAQ (reference sequence). CDR3 protein: CASSPQERGGTDTQYF. CDR3 DNA sequence: TGTGCTAGCAGCCCCCAGGAGCGGGGTGGCACAGATACGCAGTATTTT.

The rearrangement joins TRBV5-1 to TRBJ2-7; D gene uncertain. Germline V gene lookup returns CDR1 SGHRS and CDR2 YFSETQ. The length of the CDR3 is 15 residues. V shed 2 bases and J shed 0 bases, with 12 bases lying between them. Here the CDR3 reads CASSFGPLGSYEQYF. DNA for the CDR3: TGCGCCAGCAGCTTCGGGCCCCTCGGCTCCTACGAGCAGTACTTC.

This clone has only one observation. J is TRBJ1-2 and V is TRBV4-1; D is ambiguous. The V end was cut by 1 base, the J end by 0 bases, with 6 bases between. Looked up from germline, CDR1 is MGHRA and CDR2 is YSYEKL. This CDR3 is built from 14 residues. This CDR3 is CASSQAVANYGYTF. The CDR3 bases are TGCGCCAGCAGCCAAGCTGTTGCTAACTATGGCTACACCTTC.

The chain couples TRBV28 to TRBJ1-4; 8 nucleotides agree with TRBD1. Germline V CDR1 and CDR2: MDHEN, SYDVKM. The CDR3 has 17 amino acids. V shed 7 bases and J 7 bases; nucleotides not matched to a gene: 17. The CDR3 loop is CASTTKRRQGFGEKLFF. DNA for the CDR3: TGTGCCAGCACCACCAAAAGGCGACAGGGGTTTGGTGAAAAACTGTTTTTT.